This section outlines one T cell receptor (beta chain) sequence together with its context. No antigen is known for it. The CDR3 spans 18 residues. The V end lost 3 bases, the J end lost 0 bases, and 15 bases lay between the germline ends. Germline values: CDR1 MDHEN, CDR2 SYDVKM. The source of the sample is a study of T cell responses to AZD1222 COVID-19 vaccine. Findings and caveats of the study: It was only after the peak T cell response that any repertoires were sampled. The reported proportion of spike-specific TCRs targeting unmutated variant regions was nearly half. Donors were largely white British and mainly female; clonal diversity was possibly underestimated.

Sequencing was performed with immunoSEQ multiplex PCR; in TCRdb, only in-frame clones are kept and a portion is missing. The data show about 180,000 clones, around 90% seen once. Second doses at about 4 or about 12 weeks were pooled. The chain combines TRBV28 with TRBJ2-6; D may correspond to TRBD1 or TRBD2 (6 bases each). The clonotype originates from an adult who received the AZD1222 COVID-19 vaccine. The source material was peripheral blood, sampled 28 days after the second AZD1222 dose. Here the CDR3 DNA reads TGTGCCAGCAGTTTGGGGGGCCTCTGGCTCTCTGGGGCCAACGTCCTGACTTTC. The encoded protein is CASSLGGLWLSGANVLTF.